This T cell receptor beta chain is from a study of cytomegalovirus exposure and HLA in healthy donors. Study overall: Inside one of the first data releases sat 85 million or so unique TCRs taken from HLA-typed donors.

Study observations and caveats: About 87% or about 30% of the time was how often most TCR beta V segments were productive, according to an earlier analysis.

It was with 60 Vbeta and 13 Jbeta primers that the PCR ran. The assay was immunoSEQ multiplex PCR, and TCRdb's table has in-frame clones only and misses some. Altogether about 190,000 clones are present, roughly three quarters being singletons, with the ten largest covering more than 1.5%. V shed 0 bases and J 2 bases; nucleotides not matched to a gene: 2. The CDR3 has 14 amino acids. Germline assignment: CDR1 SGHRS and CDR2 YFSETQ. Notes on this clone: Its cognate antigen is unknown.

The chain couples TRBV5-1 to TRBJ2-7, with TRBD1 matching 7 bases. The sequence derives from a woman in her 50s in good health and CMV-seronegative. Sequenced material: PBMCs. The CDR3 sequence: CASSLEGAAYEQYF. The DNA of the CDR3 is TGCGCCAGCAGCTTGGAGGGGGCCGCCTACGAGCAGTACTTC.